These T cell receptor beta chains were read from a single sample in a study of blood T cell repertoires in COVID-19. Assay used: immunoSEQ multiplex PCR; TCRdb lists only in-frame clones, some missing. The repertoire holds 150,000 to 170,000 clones, with around 74% as singletons. Sequenced material: peripheral blood. The receptors come from a woman of 80 years or more with acute or convalescent COVID-19. CDR3s include the opening cysteine and the closing phenylalanine or tryptophan. Each record gives: D gene, clone size, V gene, J gene, CDR3 protein, CDR3 DNA. The D gene is left open where the match is weak. Size values are once, few and many counts, or a class for expanded clones, and some rows have none.

d_gene: NA; abundance: NA; v_gene: TRBV7-8; j_gene: TRBJ2-5; CDR3aa: CASSSTPRTGSGETQYF; CDR3nt: TGTGCCAGCAGCTCTACCCCCCGGACGGGGTCCGGAGAGACCCAGTACTTC
d_gene: NA; abundance: NA; v_gene: TRBV7-6; j_gene: TRBJ1-4; CDR3aa: CASSFGTGGAFPKGEKLFF; CDR3nt: TGTGCCAGCAGCTTCGGTACGGGGGGCGCTTTCCCGAAGGGCGAAAAACTGTTTTTT
d_gene: TRBD2; abundance: NA; v_gene: TRBV7-8; j_gene: TRBJ2-2; CDR3aa: CASSANSGGNTGELFF; CDR3nt: TGTGCCAGCAGCGCCAATAGCGGGGGTAACACCGGGGAGCTGTTTTTT
d_gene: NA; abundance: NA; v_gene: TRBV5-5; j_gene: TRBJ1-1; CDR3aa: CASSLGGRKNTEAFF; CDR3nt: TGTGCCAGCAGCCTCGGGGGAAGGAAGAACACTGAAGCTTTCTTT
d_gene: NA; abundance: NA; v_gene: TRBV6-6; j_gene: TRBJ2-5; CDR3aa: CASSPSSYRTGVETQYF; CDR3nt: TGTGCCAGCAGTCCATCGAGCTACAGGACGGGGGTAGAGACCCAGTACTTC
d_gene: TRBD2; abundance: NA; v_gene: TRBV29-1; j_gene: TRBJ2-1; CDR3aa: CSTTGTSGSNEQFF; CDR3nt: TGCAGCACGACCGGGACTAGCGGGTCCAATGAGCAGTTCTTC
d_gene: TRBD1; abundance: NA; v_gene: TRBV7-3; j_gene: TRBJ1-1; CDR3aa: CASSLGQGRGLEEAFF; CDR3nt: TGTGCCAGCAGCTTAGGGCAGGGCAGGGGGTTAGAAGAAGCTTTCTTT
d_gene: NA; abundance: NA; v_gene: TRBV21-1; j_gene: TRBJ1-5; CDR3aa: CASSSTGWHQPQHF; CDR3nt: TGTGCCAGCAGTTCGACAGGGTGGCATCAGCCCCAGCATTTT
d_gene: TRBD1; abundance: NA; v_gene: TRBV25-1; j_gene: TRBJ2-1; CDR3aa: CASSLQGQGGYNKQFF; CDR3nt: TGTGCCAGCAGTCTTCAAGGACAGGGTGGATACAACAAGCAGTTCTTC
d_gene: NA; abundance: many; v_gene: TRBV6-1; j_gene: TRBJ2-1; CDR3aa: CASSEAVTLYNEQFF; CDR3nt: TGTGCCAGCAGTGAAGCGGTCACTCTCTACAATGAGCAGTTCTTC
d_gene: NA; abundance: once; v_gene: TRBV27; j_gene: TRBJ1-1; CDR3aa: CASGPDWRLAFF; CDR3nt: TGTGCCAGCGGTCCAGACTGGCGATTGGCTTTCTTT
d_gene: NA; abundance: NA; v_gene: TRBV7-6; j_gene: TRBJ1-3; CDR3aa: CASSLTPSSGNTIYF; CDR3nt: TGTGCCAGCAGCTTAACTCCGAGCTCTGGAAACACCATATATTTT
d_gene: NA; abundance: NA; v_gene: TRBV11-2; j_gene: TRBJ1-2; CDR3aa: CASSLDLGGWGYTF; CDR3nt: TGTGCCAGCAGCTTAGATTTAGGGGGATGGGGCTACACCTTC
d_gene: TRBD1; abundance: few; v_gene: TRBV5-1; j_gene: TRBJ1-4; CDR3aa: CASSPGQGRSEKLFF; CDR3nt: TGCGCCAGCAGCCCAGGACAGGGGAGGAGTGAAAAACTGTTTTTT
d_gene: TRBD2; abundance: many; v_gene: TRBV11-2; j_gene: TRBJ2-2; CDR3aa: CASSSLRGGPGELFF; CDR3nt: TGTGCCAGCAGCTCCCTGCGGGGGGGTCCCGGGGAGCTGTTTTTT
d_gene: TRBD2; abundance: NA; v_gene: TRBV6-1; j_gene: TRBJ2-5; CDR3aa: CASSEGLGTSGTWETQYF; CDR3nt: TGTGCCAGCAGTGAAGGGCTCGGGACTAGCGGGACGTGGGAGACCCAGTACTTC
d_gene: NA; abundance: NA; v_gene: TRBV4-3; j_gene: TRBJ1-4; CDR3aa: CASSLGQSATNEKLFF; CDR3nt: TGCGCCAGCAGTCTCGGACAGAGCGCAACTAATGAAAAACTGTTTTTT
d_gene: TRBD1; abundance: NA; v_gene: TRBV2; j_gene: TRBJ2-5; CDR3aa: CASSAEGQGKTQYF; CDR3nt: TGTGCCAGCAGTGCAGAGGGACAGGGAAAGACCCAGTACTTC
d_gene: TRBD1; abundance: NA; v_gene: TRBV3-1/TRBV3-2; j_gene: TRBJ2-7; CDR3aa: CASSQITGGLLEQYF; CDR3nt: TGTGCCAGCAGCCAAATTACAGGGGGCCTCCTCGAGCAGTACTTC
d_gene: TRBD1; abundance: NA; v_gene: TRBV30; j_gene: TRBJ1-1; CDR3aa: CAWPTNPRTGATYTEAFF; CDR3nt: TGTGCCTGGCCCACGAACCCCCGGACAGGGGCAACCTACACTGAAGCTTTCTTT
d_gene: NA; abundance: NA; v_gene: TRBV7-2; j_gene: TRBJ1-2; CDR3aa: CASSPNGPDNSLRGYTF; CDR3nt: TGTGCCAGCAGCCCAAATGGCCCGGACAACTCCCTACGAGGCTACACCTTC
d_gene: TRBD1; abundance: few; v_gene: TRBV6-5; j_gene: TRBJ1-2; CDR3aa: CASTRTGGEDYGYTF; CDR3nt: TGTGCCAGCACCAGGACAGGGGGCGAGGACTATGGCTACACCTTC
d_gene: TRBD1; abundance: NA; v_gene: TRBV6-2/TRBV6-3; j_gene: TRBJ1-1; CDR3aa: CASSPPTGAPRWGEAFF; CDR3nt: TGTGCCAGCAGCCCTCCGACAGGGGCACCGAGGTGGGGTGAAGCTTTCTTT
d_gene: TRBD1; abundance: NA; v_gene: TRBV18; j_gene: TRBJ1-2; CDR3aa: CASSPETGSNYGYTF; CDR3nt: TGTGCCAGCTCACCAGAGACAGGGTCAAACTATGGCTACACCTTC
d_gene: TRBD1; abundance: NA; v_gene: TRBV5-1; j_gene: TRBJ2-3; CDR3aa: CASTTGQGTDTQYF; CDR3nt: TGCGCCAGCACCACAGGACAGGGCACAGATACGCAGTATTTT
d_gene: NA; abundance: NA; v_gene: TRBV18; j_gene: TRBJ1-3; CDR3aa: CASSPTDYLSGNTIYF; CDR3nt: TGTGCCAGCTCACCAACAGATTACCTCTCTGGAAACACCATATATTTT
d_gene: TRBD1; abundance: NA; v_gene: TRBV7-2; j_gene: TRBJ1-2; CDR3aa: CASRRDREVSISGYTF; CDR3nt: TGTGCCAGCAGACGCGACAGGGAGGTTTCAATTAGTGGCTACACCTTC
d_gene: NA; abundance: NA; v_gene: TRBV5-1; j_gene: TRBJ2-7; CDR3aa: CASKSTGRYEQYF; CDR3nt: TGCGCCAGCAAATCGACAGGCCGCTACGAGCAGTACTTC
d_gene: NA; abundance: once; v_gene: TRBV29-1; j_gene: TRBJ1-2; CDR3aa: CSPGYGYTF; CDR3nt: TGCAGTCCGGGGTATGGCTACACCTTC
d_gene: NA; abundance: NA; v_gene: TRBV2; j_gene: TRBJ2-1; CDR3aa: CASSGIYRDNEQFF; CDR3nt: TGTGCCAGCAGTGGAATCTACCGGGACAATGAGCAGTTCTTC
d_gene: TRBD2; abundance: NA; v_gene: TRBV4-1; j_gene: TRBJ2-7; CDR3aa: CASSQDPRDPLSGSYEQYF; CDR3nt: TGCGCCAGCAGCCAAGACCCTCGGGATCCTCTTAGCGGGAGCTACGAGCAGTACTTC
d_gene: TRBD2; abundance: NA; v_gene: TRBV19; j_gene: TRBJ2-1; CDR3aa: CASRAGGPRNEQFF; CDR3nt: TGTGCCAGTCGAGCGGGGGGGCCGCGGAATGAGCAGTTCTTC
d_gene: NA; abundance: NA; v_gene: TRBV7-6; j_gene: TRBJ1-5; CDR3aa: CASSGTGVHQPQHF; CDR3nt: TGTGCCAGCAGCGGTACCGGGGTGCATCAGCCCCAGCATTTT
d_gene: NA; abundance: NA; v_gene: TRBV4-1; j_gene: TRBJ2-4; CDR3aa: CASSQEPGLKNIQYF; CDR3nt: TGCGCCAGCAGCCAAGAACCGGGACTCAAAAACATTCAGTACTTC
d_gene: NA; abundance: NA; v_gene: TRBV2; j_gene: TRBJ2-7; CDR3aa: CASSATEFSYEQYF; CDR3nt: TGTGCCAGCTCAGCGACGGAGTTTTCCTACGAGCAGTACTTC
d_gene: NA; abundance: few; v_gene: TRBV6-5; j_gene: TRBJ1-4; CDR3aa: CASGGFIGGEKLFF; CDR3nt: TGTGCCAGCGGCGGATTCATTGGGGGGGAAAAACTGTTTTTT
d_gene: NA; abundance: medium-sized; v_gene: TRBV24-1; j_gene: TRBJ1-1; CDR3aa: CATSDLTGEAFF; CDR3nt: TGTGCCACCAGTGACTTGACAGGCGAAGCTTTCTTT
d_gene: NA; abundance: once; v_gene: TRBV19; j_gene: TRBJ1-5; CDR3aa: CASSIQRQVSNQPQHF; CDR3nt: TGTGCCAGTAGTATCCAACGACAGGTTAGCAATCAGCCCCAGCATTTT
d_gene: NA; abundance: NA; v_gene: TRBV9; j_gene: TRBJ2-5; CDR3aa: CASSGEETQYF; CDR3nt: TGTGCCAGCAGCGGAGAAGAGACCCAGTACTTC
d_gene: TRBD1; abundance: NA; v_gene: TRBV11-2; j_gene: TRBJ1-1; CDR3aa: CASSSLAGGWRAFF; CDR3nt: TGTGCCAGCAGCTCGCTAGCAGGGGGGTGGCGGGCTTTCTTT
d_gene: TRBD1; abundance: few; v_gene: TRBV12-5; j_gene: TRBJ1-1; CDR3aa: CASGRDSTEAFF; CDR3nt: TGTGCTAGTGGCCGGGACAGCACTGAAGCTTTCTTT
d_gene: TRBD1; abundance: NA; v_gene: TRBV27; j_gene: TRBJ2-1; CDR3aa: CASSPGQNEQFF; CDR3nt: TGTGCCAGCAGTCCGGGACAGAATGAGCAGTTCTTC
d_gene: TRBD1; abundance: NA; v_gene: TRBV7-9; j_gene: TRBJ1-2; CDR3aa: CASNHAGQANYGYTF; CDR3nt: TGTGCCAGCAACCACGCGGGACAGGCAAACTATGGCTACACCTTC